This entry lists 22 T cell receptor beta chains sequenced from one sample in a study of control samples from healthy donors and cancer patients (dated by TCRdb to the early 2020s). Libraries were made using the immunoSEQ multiplex PCR assay. What TCRdb holds here is the immuneACCESS table cut down to in-frame rearrangements. Part of the clones is not present; checked against another copy, under half of the missing clones reflect an unresolved V gene, and the others are unexplained. The sample data list about 160,000 clones, and approximately 92% of these were observed just once. Over 4% of the sample is held by the ten biggest clonotypes. The source material was blood. The receptors stem from a woman aged 60-75 years in good health.

This clone was seen a handful of times. The V and J genes are TRBV5-1 and TRBJ1-5, with TRBD1 identical over 10 bases. This CDR3 region has 14 residues. CDR1 and CDR2 (germline): SGHRS, YFSETQ. Trimming at V came to 4 bases and at J to 7 bases, leaving 5 bases not matched to a gene. Written as DNA, the CDR3 is TGCGCCAGCAGCGGCGGGACAGGGGACCAGCCCCAGCATTTT. Protein sequence: CASSGGTGDQPQHF. Full variable domain (outside the CDR3, taken from reference TRBV5-1 and TRBJ1-5): KAGVTQTPRYLIKTRGQQVTLSCSPISGHRSVSWYQQTPGQGLQFLFEYFSETQRNKGNFPGRFSGRQFSNSRSEMNVSTLELGDSALYLCASSGGTGDQPQHFGDGTRLSIL.

The rearrangement joins TRBV7-2 to TRBJ1-3, with D perhaps TRBD1 (6 bases). CDR1 is SGHTA and CDR2 is FQGNSA in the germline V gene. The CDR3 runs to 12 residues. V dropped 6 bases and J dropped 8 bases, with 11 bases sitting between them. CDR3 in amino acids: CASRGGGYTIYF. CDR3 DNA: TGTGCCAGCAGGGGTGGGGGCTACACCATATATTTT. Filled out from reference TRBV7-2 and TRBJ1-3, the complete variable domain reads GAGVSQSPSNKVTEKGKDVELRCDPISGHTALYWYRQSLGQGLEFLIYFQGNSAPDKSGLPSDRFSAERTGGSVSTLTIQRTQQEDSAVYLCASRGGGYTIYFGEGSWLTVV.

This chain uses TRBV2 with TRBJ2-5; 7 bases fit TRBD2. This CDR3 is built from 16 residues. Unmatched junction bases numbered 13, after V lost 6 bases and J lost 3 bases. The V gene's germline CDR1 is SNHLY and CDR2 FYNNEI. The CDR3 protein is CASRKMILATKETQYF. CDR3 DNA: TGTGCCAGCAGGAAGATGATACTAGCGACAAAAGAGACCCAGTACTTC.

The J gene is TRBJ2-1, the V gene TRBV3-1 (or the pseudogene TRBV3-2); TRBD2 matches 10 bases. Germline V CDR1 and CDR2: LGHDT, YNNKEL (reference sequence). V trimming: 6 bases; J trimming: 7 bases; junction bases outside the gene matches: 9. There are 15 residues in the CDR3. CDR3 protein: CASSFLAGASNEQFF. CDR3 sequence (DNA): TGTGCCAGCAGTTTCCTAGCGGGGGCCTCAAATGAGCAGTTCTTC.

The rearrangement uses TRBV5-6 and TRBJ1-3; 7 nucleotides line up with TRBD1. The CDR3 totals 14 residues. Germline lookup yields CDR1 SGHDT and CDR2 YYEEEE. The junction had 2 bases not matched to a gene; V was cut back by 2 bases and J by 3 bases. The CDR3 here is CASSLGGRGNTIYF. DNA of the CDR3: TGTGCCAGCAGCTTAGGGGGCCGTGGAAACACCATATATTTT.

The V call is TRBV5-1, the J call TRBJ1-1; 8 nucleotides match TRBD1. The CDR3 is 13 residues long. Germline trimming cut 4 bases from V and 7 bases from J; bases unmatched to any gene: 6. The germline CDR1 and CDR2 sequences are SGHRS and YFSETQ. CDR3 DNA sequence: TGCGCCAGCAGCCCAGGACAGGGTGATGAAGCTTTCTTT. Amino acids: CASSPGQGDEAFF. Full variable domain (remainder filled in from reference TRBV5-1 and TRBJ1-1): KAGVTQTPRYLIKTRGQQVTLSCSPISGHRSVSWYQQTPGQGLQFLFEYFSETQRNKGNFPGRFSGRQFSNSRSEMNVSTLELGDSALYLCASSPGQGDEAFFGQGTRLTVV.

The chain couples TRBV12-3 or TRBV12-4 to TRBJ2-1; D is unresolved. Trimming took off 5 bases at V and 7 bases at J, with 12 bases between the two ends. The CDR3 totals 13 residues. CDR3 DNA sequence: TGTGCCAGCAGTCCCCGTCCTGTGAATGAGCAGTTCTTC. It is translated as CASSPRPVNEQFF.

V is TRBV24-1 and J is TRBJ1-2; D perhaps matches TRBD1 (5 bases). Germline V lookup: CDR1 KGHDR, CDR2 SFDVKD. The CDR3 is made up of 16 amino acids. Trimming stripped 3 bases from V and 2 bases from J, with 15 bases between. The CDR3 is CATSDDARGGNYGYTF. As DNA, the CDR3 is TGTGCCACCAGTGATGATGCCCGGGGGGGAAACTATGGCTACACCTTC.

In its sample, this clone was seen a few times. This rearrangement joins TRBV2 to TRBJ2-3; 7 bases are shared with TRBD2. The CDR3 is made up of 14 amino acids. CDR1 is SNHLY, CDR2 FYNNEI, per germline. V lost 6 bases and J lost 2; bases outside the gene matches: 5. CDR3 sequence reads: CASRAGLNTDTQYF. The CDR3 coding sequence is TGTGCCAGCAGGGCGGGACTAAACACAGATACGCAGTATTTT.

This rearrangement joins TRBV6-5 to TRBJ1-1; D unresolved. Trimming took 8 bases from V and 1 from J, leaving 14 bases between them. CDR3 length: 14 residues. In germline, CDR1 is MNHEY, CDR2 SVGAGI. CDR3 in DNA: TGTGCCAGCGGGAGGTCCCCCCCGAACACTGAAGCTTTCTTT. It yields the protein CASGRSPPNTEAFF.

The V and J genes are TRBV6-6 and TRBJ1-6, with D perhaps matching TRBD1 (6 bases). The CDR3 is 14 residues long. The ends were cut back, 7 bases at V and 9 bases at J, with 16 bases in the middle. Per the germline V gene, CDR1 is MNHNY and CDR2 is SVGAGI (reference sequence). DNA for the CDR3: TGTGCCAGCACTCTGGACAGCCCAGCTTCACCCCTCCACTTT. Protein product: CASTLDSPASPLHF.

J is TRBJ1-2 and V is TRBV2; TRBD1 matches at 12 bases. After removal of 6 bases from V and 3 bases from J, the junction contained 5 bases not matched to a gene. The length of the CDR3 is 15 residues. The V gene's germline CDR1 is SNHLY and CDR2 FYNNEI. CDR3 sequence: CASRAGTGGHYGYTF. CDR3 nucleotide sequence: TGTGCCAGCAGGGCCGGGACAGGGGGCCACTATGGCTACACCTTC.

V and J are TRBV7-9 and TRBJ2-1; D unclear. Germline assignment: CDR1 SEHNR and CDR2 FQNEAQ (reference sequence). The CDR3 contains 14 residues. V gave up 1 base and J gave up 6 bases, with 10 bases separating them. The CDR3 coding sequence is TGTGCCAGCAGCTTAGTTCTGGGTCCCAATGAGCAGTTCTTC. Its translation: CASSLVLGPNEQFF. Based on the CDR3 plus reference TRBV7-9 and TRBJ2-1, the full variable domain is DTGVSQNPRHKITKRGQNVTFRCDPISEHNRLYWYRQTLGQGPEFLTYFQNEAQLEKSRLLSDRFSAERPKGSFSTLEIQRTEQGDSAMYLCASSLVLGPNEQFFGPGTRLTVL.

The V gene is TRBV10-3, the J gene TRBJ1-2; weak D call: TRBD1 (5 bases). The CDR3 runs to 13 residues. V was cut by 5 bases and J by 8 bases, with 15 bases left in between. The germline gives CDR1 ENHRY, CDR2 SYGVKD. This CDR3 reads CAISWDLTRGYTF. The CDR3 coding sequence is TGTGCCATCAGTTGGGACCTAACGCGGGGCTACACCTTC.

V usage is TRBV30 and J usage is TRBJ1-3; no definite D call. V lost 0 bases and J 0 bases, leaving 9 bases between the germline ends. This CDR3 region has 15 residues. Germline values: CDR1 GTSNPN, CDR2 SVGIG (reference sequence). The CDR3 region has the DNA TGTGCCTGGAGTGTACCCCGGAGCTCTGGAAACACCATATATTTT. Protein product: CAWSVPRSSGNTIYF.

The chain carries TRBV4-3 and TRBJ1-6; D call uncertain. Germline-derived CDR1 and CDR2 are LGHNA and YSLEER. The V end was cut by 4 bases, the J end by 8 bases, with 15 bases between. The CDR3 spans 15 residues. CDR3 nucleotides: TGCGCCAGCAGCCCCGCATCTCGTTCTGATTCACCCCTCCACTTT. As protein: CASSPASRSDSPLHF.

The rearrangement links TRBV6-2 or TRBV6-3 to TRBJ1-2, with unresolved D. Germline assignment: CDR1 MNHEY and CDR2 SVGEGT. Trimming cost V 2 bases and J 13 bases, with 11 bases left between them. The CDR3 totals 11 residues. The CDR3 spells CASSYGGSGTF. DNA for the CDR3: TGTGCCAGCAGTTACGGAGGGTCAGGCACCTTC.

The rearrangement uses TRBV6-1 and TRBJ1-1; no clear D. V shed 1 base and J shed 6 bases, with 12 bases lying between them. Germline V lookup: CDR1 MNHNS, CDR2 SASEGT. This CDR3 is 14 amino acids long. The CDR3 is CASSEGLVGAEAFF. In DNA form, the CDR3 reads TGTGCCAGCAGTGAAGGATTGGTAGGCGCTGAAGCTTTCTTT.

V gene TRBV6-5 combines with J gene TRBJ1-5; no clear D. Germline loops: CDR1 MNHEY, CDR2 SVGAGI. The CDR3 is made up of 13 amino acids. V lost 6 bases, J lost 5 bases, and 11 bases lay in between. This CDR3 is CASSRTPDQPQHF. CDR3 sequence (DNA): TGTGCCAGCAGCCGAACGCCGGATCAGCCCCAGCATTTT.

The chain's CDR3 is CATSDQDWETQYF. The DNA for the CDR3 is TGTGCCACCAGTGATCAGGACTGGGAGACCCAGTACTTC. The chain couples TRBV24-1 to TRBJ2-5; the D gene is possibly TRBD2 (5 bases). The CDR3 extends over 13 amino acids. Germline CDR1 and CDR2: KGHDR and SFDVKD. Trimming cost V 3 bases and J 5 bases, with 9 bases left between them.

The CDR3, as DNA: TGTGCCAGCAGTCCAGTAAACCGTCGGGGGAACACTGAAGCTTTCTTT. It specifies CASSPVNRRGNTEAFF. This chain links TRBV4-2 with TRBJ1-1; D is ambiguous. The CDR3 is made up of 16 amino acids. Germline V gene lookup returns CDR1 LGHNA and CDR2 YNFKEQ. Deletions cut 6 bases from V and 1 base from J, with 18 bases between.

CDR3 sequence: CASSRQVQKLFF. The CDR3 DNA sequence: TGTGCCAGCAGTCGACAGGTGCAAAAACTGTTTTTT. This chain uses TRBV12-3 or TRBV12-4 with TRBJ1-4; tentatively, D is TRBD1 (6 bases). This CDR3 contains 12 residues. Trimming cost V 5 bases and J 9 bases, with 10 bases left between them.